This T cell receptor beta chain was sequenced for a study of Ad26.COV2.S vaccination and SARS-CoV-2 variants (dated by TCRdb to the early 2020s). For the wider study: The specificity and breadth of SARS-CoV-2-reactive T cell receptors after Ad26.COV2.S vaccination were assessed by TCRbeta repertoire sequencing. A total of 32 samples were included in the TCR-sequenced set, comprising approximately 20 Ad26.COV2.S vaccine recipients, 5 placebo recipients and 8 SARS-CoV-2 convalescent individuals. The full study reports these points: Substantial breadth of spike-specific CD8+ and CD4+ T cell responses was reported after vaccination. Vaccine and placebo recipients had comparable non-spike TCR breadth, which fits with the vaccine containing only spike. Compared with placebo recipients, Ad26.COV2.S recipients showed higher spike-specific TCR breadth (P = 0.0014). The authors noted that the TCR breadth and depth analyses may have underestimated total T cell responses.

In regard to this clone: It lacks a known antigen. There are no base qualities to consult, and no much larger clone falls within one base.

The sample's time point, from its label and the paper: individuals recovered from natural SARS-CoV-2 infection. TCRbeta CDR3 regions were sequenced with the immunoSEQ Assay. After extraction, genomic DNA underwent amplification by bias-controlled multiplex PCR, followed by high-throughput sequencing. As for how the authors treated the data: To quantify the absolute abundance of each unique TCRbeta CDR3 region, sequences were collapsed and filtered. T cell fraction was estimated by normalizing TCRbeta template counts to usable DNA, with usable DNA measured through amplification of reference genes found in all nucleated cells. Repertoire TCRs were annotated as SARS-CoV-2-specific by exact matching of V gene, CDR3 amino acid sequence and J gene to a known reactive TCR set. The reference SARS-CoV-2 TCR set was obtained from MIRA and was filtered for enrichment in COVID-19-positive ImmuneCODE repertoires, whereby public or cross-reactive TCRs were removed. Drawing on the MIRA antigens, annotated TCRs were analysed further at the level of specific ORF or position within ORF. Breadth was defined as the number of annotated unique rearrangements divided by the total number of unique productive rearrangements, and depth was defined as the summed frequency of the annotated unique rearrangements. Two-sided Wilcoxon rank-sum tests were applied when comparing TCR breadth between groups. TCRdb holds this immuneACCESS table with in-frame rearrangements only. Some clones are missing; in checked studies, unresolved V genes explain under half, and the rest has no known cause. The DNA gave D and trimming, while V, J and clone size come from that table. The sample table lists about 180,000 clones, around 88% of them with a count of one. The leading ten clones occupy roughly 6% of the sample.

The clonotype was recovered from a human donor who had recovered from COVID-19. The sample was peripheral blood, taken after recovery from COVID-19.

Here the CDR3 is given as CSASPGWSNTEAFF. The DNA sequence is TGCAGTGCTAGTCCAGGTTGGTCGAACACTGAAGCTTTCTTT. This receptor chain uses TRBV20-1 and TRBJ1-1, with the D gene too uncertain to name. CDR1 and CDR2 are drawn from the germline V gene (reference sequence): DFQATT, SNEGSKA. V is clipped by 3 bases and J by 1 base, and the sequence between their germline boundaries is 12 bases long. The CDR3 measures 14 amino acids from cysteine to phenylalanine. This entry keeps only the CDR3 DNA: 42 bases, framed from base 1.